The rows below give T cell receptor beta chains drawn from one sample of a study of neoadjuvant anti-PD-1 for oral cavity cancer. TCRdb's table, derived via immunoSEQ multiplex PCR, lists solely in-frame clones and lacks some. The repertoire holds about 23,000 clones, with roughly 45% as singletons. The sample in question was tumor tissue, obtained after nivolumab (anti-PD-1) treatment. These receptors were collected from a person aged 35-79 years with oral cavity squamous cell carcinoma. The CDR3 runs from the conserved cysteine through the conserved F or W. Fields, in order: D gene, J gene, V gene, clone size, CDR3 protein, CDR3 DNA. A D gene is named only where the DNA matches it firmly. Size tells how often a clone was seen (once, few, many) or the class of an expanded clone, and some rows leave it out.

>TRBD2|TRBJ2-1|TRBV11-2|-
CASRPSGGTREQFF
TGTGCCAGCAGACCTAGCGGGGGGACGCGGGAGCAGTTCTTC
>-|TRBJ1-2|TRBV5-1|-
CASSTGRASNYGYTF
TGCGCCAGCAGTACTGGCAGGGCTTCTAACTATGGCTACACCTTC
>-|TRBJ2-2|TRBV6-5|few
CASRTGTTGELFF
TGTGCCAGCAGGACAGGGACTACCGGGGAGCTGTTTTTT
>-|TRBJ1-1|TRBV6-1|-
CASRGIMNTEAFF
TGTGCCAGCAGGGGGATCATGAACACTGAAGCTTTCTTT
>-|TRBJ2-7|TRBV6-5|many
CASRWTAGRLYEQYF
TGTGCCAGCAGATGGACAGCGGGGAGGCTTTACGAGCAGTACTTC
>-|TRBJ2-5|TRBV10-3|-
CAISEPTGNAITETQYF
TGTGCCATCAGTGAGCCAACAGGGAATGCTATCACGGAGACCCAGTACTTC
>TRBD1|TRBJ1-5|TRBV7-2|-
CASSQTGGWDQPQHF
TGTGCCAGCAGCCAAACAGGGGGCTGGGATCAGCCCCAGCATTTT
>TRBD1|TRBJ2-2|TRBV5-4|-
CASSSGQGINTGELFF
TGTGCCAGCAGCTCGGGACAGGGGATCAACACCGGGGAGCTGTTTTTT
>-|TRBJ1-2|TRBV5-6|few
CASSLGPGANYGYTF
TGTGCCAGCAGCTTGGGTCCGGGAGCTAACTATGGCTACACCTTC
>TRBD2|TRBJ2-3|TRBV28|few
CASSSNYLGLAADTQYF
TGTGCCAGCAGTTCCAACTACCTAGGACTAGCTGCGGATACGCAGTATTTT
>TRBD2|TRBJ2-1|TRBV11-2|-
CASSLDLRGGRDNEQFF
TGTGCCAGCAGCTTAGATCTGCGGGGGGGGCGCGACAATGAGCAGTTCTTC
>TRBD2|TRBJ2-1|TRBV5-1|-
CASSPTSGARDEQFF
TGCGCCAGCAGCCCAACTAGCGGTGCGAGGGATGAGCAGTTCTTC
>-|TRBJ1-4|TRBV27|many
CASSLSWGANEKLFF
TGTGCCAGCAGTTTATCGTGGGGGGCTAATGAAAAACTGTTTTTT
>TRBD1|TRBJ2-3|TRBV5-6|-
CASSALRQGGTDTQYF
TGTGCCAGCAGCGCGCTCAGACAGGGGGGCACAGATACGCAGTATTTT
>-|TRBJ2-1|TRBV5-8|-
CASSQDRGTDEQFF
TGTGCCAGCAGCCAAGATCGGGGGACTGATGAGCAGTTCTTC
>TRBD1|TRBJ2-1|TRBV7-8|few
CASSPGQGLSSYNEQFF
TGTGCCAGCAGCCCTGGACAGGGATTAAGCTCCTACAATGAGCAGTTCTTC
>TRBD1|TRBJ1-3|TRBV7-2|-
CASSLATGTGNTIYF
TGTGCCAGCAGCTTAGCGACAGGGACTGGAAACACCATATATTTT
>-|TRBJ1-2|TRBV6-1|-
CASRGHIANYGYTF
TGTGCCAGCAGGGGACACATAGCTAACTATGGCTACACCTTC
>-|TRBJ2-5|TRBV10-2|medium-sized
CASSEYGTPQETQYF
TGCGCCAGCAGTGAATATGGGACTCCGCAAGAGACCCAGTACTTC
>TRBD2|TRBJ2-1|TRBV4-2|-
CASSPPAGGEQFF
TGTGCCAGCAGCCCCCCAGCGGGGGGTGAGCAGTTCTTC
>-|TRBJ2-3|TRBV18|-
CASSAEVADTQYF
TGTGCCAGCTCAGCGGAGGTCGCAGATACGCAGTATTTT
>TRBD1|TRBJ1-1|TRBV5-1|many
CASKIPGQGKTEAFF
TGCGCCAGCAAAATACCGGGACAGGGTAAGACTGAAGCTTTCTTT
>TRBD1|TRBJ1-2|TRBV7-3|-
CASSQGQGYGYTF
TGTGCCAGCAGCCAGGGACAGGGATATGGCTACACCTTC
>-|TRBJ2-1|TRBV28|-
CASTQGISYNEQFF
TGTGCCAGCACCCAAGGGATTTCCTACAATGAGCAGTTCTTC